This is a list of T cell receptor beta chains from one sample in a study of blood T cell repertoires in COVID-19. Only in-frame clones appear in the TCRdb table, and some are missing; sequencing was by immunoSEQ multiplex PCR. The repertoire holds approximately 250,000 clones, 65% to 90% seen once, with approximately 5% in the top ten. The sample was peripheral blood. Receptors were obtained from a man aged 50 or older with COVID-19, enrolled during active disease. Each CDR3 is given with its conserved first and last residue. Each record gives: CDR3 length, V gene, D gene, clone size, J gene, CDR3 DNA, CDR3 protein. D genes are given only for firm matches. Size is stated for part of the rows, as once, few or many counts, or as a class when the clone is expanded.

14	TRBV19	TRBD1	.	TRBJ1-1	TGTGCCAGTAGTCCGACAGGGATGAACACTGAAGCTTTCTTT	CASSPTGMNTEAFF
16	TRBV3-1/TRBV3-2	.	.	TRBJ1-2	TGTGCCAGCACCCCCCAATTGACAGTAGAAGACTATGGCTACACCTTC	CASTPQLTVEDYGYTF
12	TRBV7-2	.	.	TRBJ2-4	TGTGCCAGCAGCTTAGATAGGCAGGTTCAGTACTTC	CASSLDRQVQYF
15	TRBV29-1	.	.	TRBJ2-3	TGCAGCGTTGATTGGCGGGGATCTAGCACAGATACGCAGTATTTT	CSVDWRGSSTDTQYF
14	TRBV2	TRBD1	.	TRBJ2-2	TGTGCCAGCAGTACACAGGGGCGCACCGGGGAGCTGTTTTTT	CASSTQGRTGELFF
17	TRBV5-1	.	.	TRBJ2-2	TGCGCCAGCAGCTTGGCCGGGATAGCCTCGAACACCGGGGAGCTGTTTTTT	CASSLAGIASNTGELFF
12	TRBV27	.	.	TRBJ2-7	TGTGCCAGCAGTTTAGGGGACTTCGAGCAGTACTTC	CASSLGDFEQYF
13	TRBV12-3/TRBV12-4	.	.	TRBJ2-7	TGTGCCAGCAGTCTACAGGTCCCCTACGAGCAGTACTTC	CASSLQVPYEQYF
15	TRBV5-1	.	.	TRBJ2-3	TGCGCCAGCAGCCCTCAGGGTGGACCTGAAAATACGCAGTATTTT	CASSPQGGPENTQYF
18	TRBV5-4	TRBD1	.	TRBJ2-3	TGTGCCAGCAGCTTGGCCGTCTATCAGGGGGCCGGCACAGATACGCAGTATTTT	CASSLAVYQGAGTDTQYF
15	TRBV19	TRBD2	few	TRBJ2-3	TGTGCCAGTAGTACGCTTCGAGCGGGGGGTAATACGCAGTATTTT	CASSTLRAGGNTQYF
14	TRBV9	.	few	TRBJ1-4	TGTGCCAGCAGCGTAGGACAGAAGAATGAAAAACTGTTTTTT	CASSVGQKNEKLFF
14	TRBV15	.	.	TRBJ2-1	TGTGCCACCAGCAGAGTGGGGCAGATCAATGAGCAGTTCTTC	CATSRVGQINEQFF
13	TRBV7-9	.	once	TRBJ2-3	TGTGCCAGCACCCTCCCGGAGCTAGATACGCAGTATTTT	CASTLPELDTQYF
16	TRBV7-6	TRBD2	.	TRBJ2-7	TGTGCCAGCAGCTCCAAGCTAGCGGGGAGCTCCTACGAGCAGTACTTC	CASSSKLAGSSYEQYF
14	TRBV25-1	TRBD1	.	TRBJ1-6	TGTGCCAACCCGGGACAGGGGCTTAATTCACCCCTCCACTTT	CANPGQGLNSPLHF
15	TRBV19	TRBD2	.	TRBJ2-3	TGTGCCAGTAGTAGTATATGGCGGGGGGGCGATACGCAGTATTTT	CASSSIWRGGDTQYF
13	TRBV3-1/TRBV3-2	.	.	TRBJ1-6	TGTGCCAGCAGCCCTTCAGTCAATTCACCCCTCCACTTT	CASSPSVNSPLHF
15	TRBV6-5	.	.	TRBJ2-7	TGTGCCAGCAGTTACTCGATCCAGGGATCCTACGAGCAGTACTTC	CASSYSIQGSYEQYF
12	TRBV9	.	.	TRBJ2-3	TGTGCCAGCAGAGGGGGTTCGGATACGCAGTATTTT	CASRGGSDTQYF
13	TRBV7-3	.	.	TRBJ1-2	TGTGCCAGCAGCTTAACAGGGGTTGCTGGCTACACCTTC	CASSLTGVAGYTF
12	TRBV7-9	.	.	TRBJ2-7	TGTGCCAGCAGCCTCAGAGGGATCGAGCAGTACTTC	CASSLRGIEQYF